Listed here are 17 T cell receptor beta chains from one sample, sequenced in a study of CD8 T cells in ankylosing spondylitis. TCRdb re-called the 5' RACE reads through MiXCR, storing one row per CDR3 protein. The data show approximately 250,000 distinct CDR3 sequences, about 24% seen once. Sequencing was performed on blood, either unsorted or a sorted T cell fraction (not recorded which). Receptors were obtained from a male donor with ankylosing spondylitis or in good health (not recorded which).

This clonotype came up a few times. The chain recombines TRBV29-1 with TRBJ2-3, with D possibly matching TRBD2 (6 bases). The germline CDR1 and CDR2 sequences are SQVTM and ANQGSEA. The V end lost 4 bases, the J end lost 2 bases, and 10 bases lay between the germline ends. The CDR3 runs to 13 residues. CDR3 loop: CSVVGGATDTQYF. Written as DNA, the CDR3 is TGCAGCGTTGTCGGCGGGGCCACAGATACGCAGTATTTT.

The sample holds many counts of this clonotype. The CDR3: CAAQGAGELFF. CDR3 nucleotide sequence: TGTGCCGCTCAGGGGGCCGGGGAGCTGTTTTTT. The chain carries TRBV3-1 and TRBJ2-2, with 7 bases lining up with TRBD1. Germline assignment: CDR1 LGHDT and CDR2 YNNKEL (reference sequence). The CDR3 contains 11 residues. With 11 bases clipped from V and 6 bases from J, the junction kept 3 bases outside the gene matches.

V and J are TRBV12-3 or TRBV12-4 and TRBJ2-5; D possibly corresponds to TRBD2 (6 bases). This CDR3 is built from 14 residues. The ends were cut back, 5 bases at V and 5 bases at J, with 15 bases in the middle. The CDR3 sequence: CASSPRAGGETQYF. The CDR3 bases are TGTGCCAGCAGTCCCCGGGCCGGAGGGGAGACCCAGTACTTC.

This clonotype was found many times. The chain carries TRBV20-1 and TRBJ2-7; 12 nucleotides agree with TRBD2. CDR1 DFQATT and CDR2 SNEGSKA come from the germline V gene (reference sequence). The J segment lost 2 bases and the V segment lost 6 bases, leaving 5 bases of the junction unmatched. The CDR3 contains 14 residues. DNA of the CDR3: TGCAGTGCCCACCGACTAGCGGGGGCCTACGAGCAGTACTTC. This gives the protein CSAHRLAGAYEQYF.

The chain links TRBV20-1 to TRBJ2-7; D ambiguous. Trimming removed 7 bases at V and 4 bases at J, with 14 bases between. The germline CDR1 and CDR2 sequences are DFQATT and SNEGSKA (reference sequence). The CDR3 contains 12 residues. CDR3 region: CSVSRDRYEQYF. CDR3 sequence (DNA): TGCAGTGTTAGTAGGGATCGGTACGAGCAGTACTTC.

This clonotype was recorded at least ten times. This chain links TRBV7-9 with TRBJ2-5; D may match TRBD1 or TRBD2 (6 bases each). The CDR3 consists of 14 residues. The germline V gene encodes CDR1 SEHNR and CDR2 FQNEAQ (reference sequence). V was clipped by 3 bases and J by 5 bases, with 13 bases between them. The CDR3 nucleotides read TGTGCCAGCAGCTTCGGGGGACAAGGCGAGACCCAGTACTTC. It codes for CASSFGGQGETQYF.

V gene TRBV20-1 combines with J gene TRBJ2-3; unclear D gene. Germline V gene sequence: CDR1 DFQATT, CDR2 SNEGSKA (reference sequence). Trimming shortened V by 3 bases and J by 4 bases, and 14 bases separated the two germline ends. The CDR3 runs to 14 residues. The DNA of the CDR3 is TGCAGTGCTAGCCCCGACACCGGCGCAGATACGCAGTATTTT. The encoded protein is CSASPDTGADTQYF.

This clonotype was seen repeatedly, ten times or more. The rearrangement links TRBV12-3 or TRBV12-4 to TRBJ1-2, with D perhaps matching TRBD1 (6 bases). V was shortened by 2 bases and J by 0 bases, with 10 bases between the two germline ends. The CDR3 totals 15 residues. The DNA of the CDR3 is TGTGCCAGCAGTTTATGGGGGGCCACTAACTATGGCTACACCTTC. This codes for CASSLWGATNYGYTF.

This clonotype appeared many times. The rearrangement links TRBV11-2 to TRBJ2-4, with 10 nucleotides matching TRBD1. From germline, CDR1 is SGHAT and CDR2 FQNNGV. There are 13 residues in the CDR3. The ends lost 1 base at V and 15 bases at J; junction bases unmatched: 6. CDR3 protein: CASSLGWGDRGYF. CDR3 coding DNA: TGTGCCAGCAGCTTAGGATGGGGGGACAGGGGGTACTTC.

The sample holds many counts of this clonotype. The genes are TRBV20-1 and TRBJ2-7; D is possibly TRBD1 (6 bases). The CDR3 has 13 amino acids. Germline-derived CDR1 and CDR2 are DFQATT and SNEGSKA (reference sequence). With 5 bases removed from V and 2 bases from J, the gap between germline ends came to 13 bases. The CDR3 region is CSALRTVPYEQYF. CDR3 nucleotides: TGCAGTGCTCTTAGGACAGTACCCTACGAGCAGTACTTC.

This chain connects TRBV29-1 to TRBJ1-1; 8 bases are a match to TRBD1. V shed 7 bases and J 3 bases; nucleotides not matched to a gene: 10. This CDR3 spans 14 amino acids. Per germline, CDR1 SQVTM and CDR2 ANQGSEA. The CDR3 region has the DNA TGCAGCGCCGGACAGGGCGGAAGGGACACTGAAGCTTTCTTT. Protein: CSAGQGGRDTEAFF. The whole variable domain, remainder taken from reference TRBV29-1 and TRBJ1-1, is SAVISQKPSRDICQRGTSLTIQCQVDSQVTMMFWYRQQPGQSLTLIATANQGSEATYESGFVIDKFPISRPNLTFSTLTVSNMSPEDSSIYLCSAGQGGRDTEAFFGQGTRLTVV.

The CDR3 loop is CASSFGGALTDTQYF. The DNA of the CDR3 is TGTGCCAGCAGCTTTGGGGGGGCACTCACAGATACGCAGTATTTT. The chain joins TRBV7-3 to TRBJ2-3; maybe TRBD2 (7 bases). This CDR3 region has 15 residues. The germline CDR1 and CDR2 sequences are SGHTA and FQGTGA. V dropped 3 bases and J dropped 2 bases, with 12 bases sitting between them.

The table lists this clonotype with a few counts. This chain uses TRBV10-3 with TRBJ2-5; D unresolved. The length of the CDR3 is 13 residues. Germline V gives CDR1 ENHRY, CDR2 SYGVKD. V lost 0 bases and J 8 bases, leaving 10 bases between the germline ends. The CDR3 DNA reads TGTGCCATCAGTGAGTCCGCTCTACCAACCCAGTACTTC. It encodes CAISESALPTQYF.

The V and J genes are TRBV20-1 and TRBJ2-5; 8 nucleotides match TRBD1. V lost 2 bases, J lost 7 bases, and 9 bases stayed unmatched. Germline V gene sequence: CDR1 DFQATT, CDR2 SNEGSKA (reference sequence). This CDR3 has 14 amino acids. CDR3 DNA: TGCAGTGCTAGACAGGGGGCGGTCTCGGGGACCCAGTACTTC. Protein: CSARQGAVSGTQYF.

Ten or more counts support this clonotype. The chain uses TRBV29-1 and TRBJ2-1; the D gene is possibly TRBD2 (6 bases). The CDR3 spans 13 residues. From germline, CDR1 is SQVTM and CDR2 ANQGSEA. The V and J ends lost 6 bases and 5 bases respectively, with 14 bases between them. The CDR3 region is CSVGLFVHNEQFF. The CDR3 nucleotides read TGCAGCGTGGGACTCTTTGTGCACAATGAGCAGTTCTTC.

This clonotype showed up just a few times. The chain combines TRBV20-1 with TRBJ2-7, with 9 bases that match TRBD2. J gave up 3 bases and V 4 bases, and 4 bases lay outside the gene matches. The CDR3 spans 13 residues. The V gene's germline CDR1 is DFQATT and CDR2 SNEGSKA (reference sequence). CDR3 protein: CSAMRGGDYEQYF. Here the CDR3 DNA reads TGCAGTGCTATGCGGGGGGGCGACTACGAGCAGTACTTC.

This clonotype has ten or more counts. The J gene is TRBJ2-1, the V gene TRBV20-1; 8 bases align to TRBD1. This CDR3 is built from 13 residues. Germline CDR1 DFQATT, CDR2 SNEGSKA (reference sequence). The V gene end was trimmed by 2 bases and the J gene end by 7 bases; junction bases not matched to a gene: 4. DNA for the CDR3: TGCAGTGCTAGACAGGGGGCTAGGAATGAGCAGTTCTTC. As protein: CSARQGARNEQFF.